This TCR beta chain comes out of a study of blood T cells in healthy people across ages (dated by TCRdb to 2014 to 2015). General notes on the study: In model experiments, template switching captured about one uniquely barcoded TCR beta cDNA molecule for every two T cells. Donors were grouped into four age groups: young (average roughly 15 years), middle-aged (under 40), aged (around 56) and long-lived (about 89). Using the same blood draw, the study looked at two additional independent replicas of 1 million unique cDNA reads for two donors, one aged 18 to 30 and the other aged 80 or older. Using deep sequencing normalized with unique cDNA molecular identifiers, the study measured how TCR beta repertoire diversity changes with age. Donors of different ages were randomly distributed across sequencing lanes to avoid experimental bias.

V is pruned by 3 bases and J by 3 bases, leaving 4 bases of the junction without a gene match. Looking up the germline V gene (reference sequence) yields CDR1 DFQATT and CDR2 SNEGSKA. The cysteine opens and the phenylalanine closes a CDR3 of 14 amino acids. This entry keeps only the CDR3 DNA: 42 bases, framed from base 1. Systemically healthy Caucasian individuals from Russia, 39 in total and aged about 6 to 90 years, were included as donors. About 10 milliliters of peripheral blood were drawn from each donor into EDTA-treated Vacutainer tubes. PBMCs were isolated by Ficoll-Paque density-gradient centrifugation, with at least 6 million obtained per sample. Trizol reagent was used to extract total RNA from the PBMCs, yielding at least 6 micrograms per sample. Naive CD45RAhigh/CD27high T cell percentages were measured by flow cytometry on a PBMC aliquot from every donor. What the study reported, not specific to this receptor: Observed TCR beta diversity correlated strongly with the percentage of naive T cells measured by flow cytometry. The CMV infection status of donors was not known, potentially confounding age-related changes in expanded clonotypes. As age increased, observed TCR beta diversity per million T cells dropped in a roughly linear way, and a significant reduction was already evident by age 40. Conclusive comparison of naive and antigen-experienced compartments was prevented by the profiling of bulk unsorted PBMCs. Estimates of total diversity based on one million sequenced T cells were considered lower bounds and underestimates. Compared with the aged group, the long-lived group had more naive CD4+ T cells, fewer expanded clones and increased TCR diversity, suggesting age selection.

Libraries were made using 5' RACE. Sequenced on an Illumina HiSeq 2500. The second PCR ran for roughly 7 to 12 cycles and used a J-beta primer mix along with a sample-barcoded 5' primer. A template-switch 5' adaptor carrying 12 random nucleotides introduced a unique molecular identifier onto each TCR beta cDNA molecule. At least 2.5 million CDR3-containing paired-end reads were obtained from each sample. All of the RNA was converted into first-strand cDNA using the Mint cDNA synthesis kit, with a TRBC-specific oligonucleotide serving as the primer. Following uracil-DNA glycosylase treatment, all cDNA underwent a first 18-cycle PCR with the universal primers M1SS and BC2_uni_R. The authors' analysis ran thus. Each sample was normalized by randomly selecting 1 million high-quality reads, each carrying a distinct molecular identifier. Instead of being binned into consensus sequences, reads with shared molecular identifiers were discarded. MiTCR, with a Q25 quality threshold and the strictest error-elimination algorithm, was used for CDR3 identification, clonotype clustering and error correction. A nonparametric unseen species model with Euler transformation was used to estimate a lower bound on total TCR beta diversity. The raw public reads went through TCRdb reprocessing: fastp at Q25, MiXCR clone calling, in-frame beta chains kept. Records with the same CDR3 protein are collapsed into one entry carrying the most frequent genes and DNA. None of the V and J calls come from the authors' own analysis; TCRdb made them. The sample has some 750,000 distinct CDR3 sequences on record, around a fifth of them singletons. Together, the top ten hold roughly 22% of the sample.

Details on this clonotype: Its antigen is currently not known. Qualities for individual bases were not recorded, and no much larger clone is one base off.

The chain joins TRBV20-1 to TRBJ2-3, with TRBD2 matching 9 junction bases. The specimen was blood. This clonotype was obtained from a man in his sixties or seventies in good health. DNA sequence: TGCAGTGCTAGGGGCGGGAGGGTGACAGATACGCAGTATTTT. Its coded protein is CSARGGRVTDTQYF.